These 20 T cell receptor beta chains were all obtained from the same sample, sequenced in a study of lymphopenia after photon versus proton radiotherapy. Some clones are missing from TCRdb's copy, which holds only in-frame ones; the method was immunoSEQ multiplex PCR. The sample yields some 55,000 clones, around 87% seen once. The sequencing here drew on peripheral blood, taken from a patient treated with photon-based radiotherapy. The receptors here all came from a man aged 40-49 years with gastric cancer.

This clone was counted a single time. The chain combines TRBV18 with TRBJ1-5; no clear D gene. Germline CDR1 and CDR2: KGHSH and LQKENI. The V end lost 5 bases, the J end lost 4 bases, and 15 bases lay between the germline ends. This CDR3 region has 15 residues. The CDR3 is CASSAGEGGNQPQHF. The CDR3 DNA reads as TGTGCCAGCTCAGCAGGTGAGGGAGGGAATCAGCCCCAGCATTTT.

V usage is TRBV6-5 and J usage is TRBJ1-6; 7 nucleotides match TRBD1. CDR3 size: 15 residues. Per the germline V gene, CDR1 is MNHEY and CDR2 is SVGAGI. The junction had 9 bases not matched to a gene; V was cut back by 8 bases and J by 5 bases. The CDR3 loop reads CASGNRGINNSPLHF. Written as DNA, the CDR3 is TGTGCCAGCGGCAACAGGGGAATAAATAATTCACCCCTCCACTTT.

This chain connects TRBV9 to TRBJ2-7, with TRBD1 matching over 9 bases. The germline V gene has CDR1 SGDLS and CDR2 YYNGEE. V shed 2 bases, J shed 5 bases, and the junction held 11 bases outside the gene matches. CDR3 length equals 16 residues. The chain's CDR3 is CASSVTSGTGIHEQYF. CDR3 nucleotides: TGTGCCAGCAGCGTGACCTCCGGGACAGGGATCCACGAGCAGTACTTC.

V usage is TRBV18 and J usage is TRBJ2-7; D is undetermined. Trimming removed 3 bases from V and 1 base from J, with 10 bases in between. Germline-derived CDR1 and CDR2 are KGHSH and LQKENI. The CDR3 length is 14 residues. The CDR3 here is CASSPPGLSYEQYF. As DNA, the CDR3 is TGTGCCAGCTCACCCCCCGGATTATCCTACGAGCAGTACTTC.

This clone was recorded only once. This chain joins TRBV19 and TRBJ1-2; TRBD1 might be the D (6 bases). V dropped 5 bases and J dropped 4 bases, with 8 bases sitting between them. CDR3 length: 12 amino acids. Per germline, CDR1 LNHDA and CDR2 SQIVND (reference sequence). CDR3 sequence reads: CASSDRTYGYTF. The DNA of the CDR3 is TGTGCCAGTAGTGACAGGACCTATGGCTACACCTTC. The whole variable domain, remainder taken from reference TRBV19 and TRBJ1-2, is DGGITQSPKYLFRKEGQNVTLSCEQNLNHDAMYWYRQDPGQGLRLIYYSQIVNDFQKGDIAEGYSVSREKKESFPLTVTSAQKNPTAFYLCASSDRTYGYTFGSGTRLTVV.

This rearrangement joins TRBV6-6 to TRBJ2-3, with D possibly matching TRBD2 (5 bases). The CDR3 is made up of 15 amino acids. CDR1 is MNHNY and CDR2 is SVGAGI in the germline V gene (reference sequence). V lost 0 bases to trimming and J lost 2 bases, with 9 bases between them. CDR3 DNA: TGTGCCAGCAGTTACTCACTAGTAACCACAGATACGCAGTATTTT. Protein sequence: CASSYSLVTTDTQYF.

This chain links TRBV18 with TRBJ2-7, with 9 nucleotides matching TRBD2. J gave up 5 bases and V 1 base, and 9 bases lay outside the gene matches. The CDR3 has 16 amino acids. Germline assignment: CDR1 KGHSH and CDR2 LQKENI. The CDR3 spells CASSPRASGVGDEQYF. The CDR3 DNA reads TGTGCCAGCTCACCACGGGCTAGCGGGGTTGGGGACGAGCAGTACTTC.

This clone was detected once. The chain has TRBV11-2 and TRBJ2-7; TRBD1 agrees at 7 bases. V lost 2 bases, J lost 4 bases, and 2 bases stayed unmatched. Germline V gives CDR1 SGHAT, CDR2 FQNNGV. This CDR3 region has 13 residues. CDR3 DNA sequence: TGTGCCAGCAGCTTACTACAGGGGTACGAGCAGTACTTC. This encodes CASSLLQGYEQYF.

This clone has a handful of counts. The chain joins TRBV14 to TRBJ1-3; the D is unclear. The CDR3 totals 12 residues. Germline V gene sequence: CDR1 SGHDN, CDR2 FVKESK. Deletions cut 5 bases from V and 4 bases from J, with 6 bases between. The CDR3 region has the DNA TGTGCCAGCAGCTCCCGGGGAAACACCATATATTTT. It codes for CASSSRGNTIYF.

The rearrangement joins TRBV29-1 to TRBJ2-1; 9 positions agree with TRBD1. The CDR3 length is 14 residues. Looked up from germline, CDR1 is SQVTM and CDR2 is ANQGSEA. V was clipped by 2 bases and J by 15 bases; unmatched bases: 14. CDR3 residues: CSVELPGQGSRGFF. In DNA form, the CDR3 reads TGCAGCGTTGAACTCCCCGGACAGGGGTCCCGGGGGTTCTTC.

This clone has more than one count but fewer than ten. This sequence joins TRBV18 and TRBJ1-2, with D perhaps TRBD1 (5 bases). This CDR3 has 15 residues. V was trimmed by 3 bases and J by 7 bases, leaving 18 bases between them. Per germline, CDR1 KGHSH and CDR2 LQKENI. The DNA for the CDR3 is TGTGCCAGCTCACCCACCACCGGGCAGGGCGGTGGCTACACCTTC. The encoded protein is CASSPTTGQGGGYTF. Full variable domain (outside the CDR3, taken from reference TRBV18 and TRBJ1-2): NAGVMQNPRHLVRRRGQEARLRCSPMKGHSHVYWYRQLPEEGLKFMVYLQKENIIDESGMPKERFSAEFPKEGPSILRIQQVVRGDSAAYFCASSPTTGQGGGYTFGSGTRLTVV.

This chain connects TRBV5-6 to TRBJ1-5; a weak D match, TRBD1 (5 bases). V shed 4 bases and J shed 0 bases, with 14 bases lying between them. The CDR3 sequence is 16 residues long. Germline-derived CDR1 and CDR2 are SGHDT and YYEEEE. CDR3 region: CASSLLWGDSNQPQHF. As DNA, the CDR3 is TGTGCCAGCAGCCTACTCTGGGGGGATAGCAATCAGCCCCAGCATTTT.

This clone was observed a single time. The V call is TRBV12-5, the J call TRBJ1-5; 8 bases are shared with TRBD1. After removal of 1 base from V and 0 bases from J, the junction contained 11 bases not matched to a gene. This CDR3 contains 19 residues. From germline, CDR1 is LGHNT and CDR2 FRNRAP. The CDR3 DNA reads as TGTGCTAGTGGTTTGGACCCCGGGACAGGATACACTAGCAATCAGCCCCAGCATTTT. This encodes CASGLDPGTGYTSNQPQHF.

The J gene is TRBJ1-1, the V gene TRBV7-9; TRBD1 matches at 8 bases. The germline V gene has CDR1 SEHNR and CDR2 FQNEAQ (reference sequence). Trimming cost V 3 bases and J 4 bases; bases outside gene matches: 4. The CDR3 is 14 residues long. CDR3 sequence reads: CASSLGQAATEAFF. CDR3 in DNA: TGTGCCAGCAGCTTGGGACAGGCGGCCACTGAAGCTTTCTTT.

This clone is classed as medium-sized (0.01 to 0.1%). The chain recombines TRBV6-6 with TRBJ2-5, with TRBD2 identical over 9 bases. The V gene's germline CDR1 is MNHNY and CDR2 SVGAGI (reference sequence). This CDR3 contains 15 residues. J gave up 5 bases and V 0 bases, and 4 bases lay outside the gene matches. The CDR3 is CASSYSASGKETQYF. CDR3 DNA: TGTGCCAGCAGTTACTCGGCTAGCGGGAAGGAGACCCAGTACTTC.

This rearrangement joins TRBV18 to TRBJ2-7; D not certain. V lost 2 bases and J lost 5, with 13 bases in between. Germline CDR1 and CDR2: KGHSH and LQKENI. The CDR3 contains 14 residues. The CDR3 loop is CASSPDRQRDEQYF. The DNA for the CDR3 is TGTGCCAGCTCACCAGATCGGCAGAGAGACGAGCAGTACTTC.

The chain is built from TRBV7-6 and TRBJ1-1, with 7 bases that match TRBD1. The germline V gene has CDR1 SGHVS and CDR2 FNYEAQ. There are 13 residues in the CDR3. Losses at the gene ends were 5 bases for V and 1 base for J; bases not matched to a gene: 1. The CDR3 reads CASSGQENTEAFF. The DNA for the CDR3 is TGTGCCAGCAGCGGACAGGAGAACACTGAAGCTTTCTTT.

The gene calls are TRBV18 and TRBJ1-1; D is ambiguous. CDR1 is KGHSH, CDR2 LQKENI, per germline. Trimming shortened V by 6 bases and J by 0 bases, and 11 bases separated the two germline ends. The CDR3 is made up of 14 amino acids. The CDR3 region is CASSLGRVNTEAFF. The CDR3 DNA reads TGTGCCAGCTCGCTCGGGAGAGTGAACACTGAAGCTTTCTTT.

V usage is TRBV4-1 and J usage is TRBJ2-6; D might be TRBD2 (5 bases). The CDR3 is made up of 18 amino acids. Per the germline V gene, CDR1 is MGHRA and CDR2 is YSYEKL. V shed 4 bases and J shed 0 bases, with 16 bases lying between them. DNA for the CDR3: TGCGCCAGCAGCCCTTCCGGAGGACGACTCTCTGGGGCCAACGTCCTGACTTTC. It codes for CASSPSGGRLSGANVLTF.

The chain employs TRBV7-2 and TRBJ1-4, with D perhaps matching TRBD1 (5 bases). Between the trimmed V and J ends, which lost 5 bases and 4 bases, there was a span of 11 bases. Looked up from germline, CDR1 is SGHTA and CDR2 is FQGNSA. This CDR3 comprises 14 residues. The CDR3 DNA is TGTGCCAGCAGCCGGACGGGGGGTAATGAAAAACTGTTTTTT. Translation gives CASSRTGGNEKLFF.